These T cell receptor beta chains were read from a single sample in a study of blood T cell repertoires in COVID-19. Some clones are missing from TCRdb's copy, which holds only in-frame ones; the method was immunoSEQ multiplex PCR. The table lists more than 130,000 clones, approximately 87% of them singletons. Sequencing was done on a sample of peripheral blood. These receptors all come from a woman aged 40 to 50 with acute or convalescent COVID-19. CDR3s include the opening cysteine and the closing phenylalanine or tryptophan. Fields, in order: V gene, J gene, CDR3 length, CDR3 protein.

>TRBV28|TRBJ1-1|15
CASSFPDRLNTEAFF
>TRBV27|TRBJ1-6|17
CASSKGVPERVYSPLHF
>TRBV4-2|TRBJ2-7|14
CASSKRTEPYEQYF
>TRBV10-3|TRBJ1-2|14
CAISGSTGDYGYTF
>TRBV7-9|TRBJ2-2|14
CASSPGGFTGELFF
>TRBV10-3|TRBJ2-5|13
CAIRGQGIETQYF
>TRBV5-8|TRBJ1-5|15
CASSLADRSNQPQHF
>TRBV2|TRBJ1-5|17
CASRQGWGQGINQPQHF
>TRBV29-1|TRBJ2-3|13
CSVFSGATDTQYF
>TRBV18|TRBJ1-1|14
CASSQTQGSTEAFF
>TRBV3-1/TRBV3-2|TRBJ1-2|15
CASSPPGQEVYGYTF
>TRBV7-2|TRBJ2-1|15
CASSLFGTGTMEQFF
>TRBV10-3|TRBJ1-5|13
CAIRDSINQPQHF
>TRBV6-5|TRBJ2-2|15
CASKGSGSVTGELFF
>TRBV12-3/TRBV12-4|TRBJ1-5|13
CASSITGNQPQHF
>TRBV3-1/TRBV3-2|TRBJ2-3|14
CASSPGLVSDTQYF
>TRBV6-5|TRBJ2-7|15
CASSYLAGGSYEQYF
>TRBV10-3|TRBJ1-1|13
CAISPVVEGEAFF
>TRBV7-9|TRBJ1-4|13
CASSLSGNGKLFF
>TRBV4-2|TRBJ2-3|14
CASSQDLQGRAQYF
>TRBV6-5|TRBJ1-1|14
CASSGIRHGTEAFF
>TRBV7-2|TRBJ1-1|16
CASSLGRQGAGTEAFF
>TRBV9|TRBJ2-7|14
CASSVATGTYEQYF
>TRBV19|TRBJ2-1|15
CASSTWTQSGNEQFF
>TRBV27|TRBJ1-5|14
CASSLGGGNQPQHF
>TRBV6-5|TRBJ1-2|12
CASTHLPYGYTF
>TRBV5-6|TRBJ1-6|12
CASSLGSSPLHF
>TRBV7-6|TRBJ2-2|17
CASSLGGLAPNTGELFF
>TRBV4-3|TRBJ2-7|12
CASSHRGAEQYF
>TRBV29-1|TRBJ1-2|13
CSVVDRDYYGYTF
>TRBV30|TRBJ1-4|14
CAWSSGSLAEKLFF
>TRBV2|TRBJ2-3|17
CASSFDTGYPSTDTQYF
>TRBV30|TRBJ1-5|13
CAWSIRGNQPQHF
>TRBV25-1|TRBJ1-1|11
CASNLGTEAFF
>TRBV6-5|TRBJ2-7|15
CASSYSAEPPHEQYF
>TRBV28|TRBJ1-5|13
CASSSGEYQPQHF
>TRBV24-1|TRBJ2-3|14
CATSAGGKTDTQYF
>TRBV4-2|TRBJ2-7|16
CASSHWEREGGYEQYF
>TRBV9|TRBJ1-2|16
CASSYQDRVANYGYTF
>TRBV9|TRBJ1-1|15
CASSVSYRVNTEAFF
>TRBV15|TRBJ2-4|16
CATSRRQLLAKNIQYF
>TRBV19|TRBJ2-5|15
CASRAGQSNQETQYF
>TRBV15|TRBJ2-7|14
CATSKLAGVYEQYF
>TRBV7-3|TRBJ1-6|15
CASSLHPGEDSPLHF
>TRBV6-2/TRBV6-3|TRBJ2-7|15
CASSYSGGPLNEQYF
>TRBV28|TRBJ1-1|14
CASSSYRGNTEAFF
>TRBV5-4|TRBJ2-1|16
CASSLKRGNSYNEQFF
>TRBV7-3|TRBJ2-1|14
CASSLTSSGREQFF
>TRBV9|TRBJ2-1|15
CASSLGQGVNNEQFF
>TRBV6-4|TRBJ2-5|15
CASIERCTSGRARDF
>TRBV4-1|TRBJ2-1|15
CASSFLADVSNEQFF
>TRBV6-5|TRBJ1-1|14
CASSYAGMNTEAFF
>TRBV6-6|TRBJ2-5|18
CASSPGTSGGWGQETQYF
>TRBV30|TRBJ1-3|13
CASFTGGGNTIYF
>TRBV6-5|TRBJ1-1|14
CASSFGTGSTEAFF
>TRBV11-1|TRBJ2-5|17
CASSLALGTSGRETQYF
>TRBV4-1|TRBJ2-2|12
CASSRGPGELFF
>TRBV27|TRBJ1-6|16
CASSSTLGGYNSPLHF
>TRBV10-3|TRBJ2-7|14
CAISESIRGDEQYF
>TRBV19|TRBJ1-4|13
CASSKQANEKLFF